The 30 T cell receptor beta chains given below trace back to one sample, sequenced in a study of blood T cell repertoires in COVID-19. Assay: immunoSEQ multiplex PCR; the TCRdb copy retains only in-frame clones and omits some. Of approximately 200,000 clones in the sample, 80% to 85% were seen once. What was sequenced was peripheral blood. All receptors derive from a woman aged 25-40 years with acute or convalescent COVID-19.

This chain joins TRBV27 and TRBJ2-1; 7 nucleotides match TRBD2. The germline gives CDR1 MNHEY, CDR2 SMNVEV (reference sequence). With V trimmed by 2 bases and J by 10 bases, 5 bases remained unmatched. The CDR3 sequence is 13 residues long. The CDR3 loop reads CASSLPGRGEQFF. The CDR3 DNA is TGTGCCAGCAGTTTACCGGGGCGGGGGGAGCAGTTCTTC.

J is TRBJ1-2 and V is TRBV5-6, with 7 bases identical to TRBD1. The CDR3 spans 15 residues. CDR1 is SGHDT and CDR2 is YYEEEE in the germline V gene. The ends lost 1 base at V and 0 bases at J; junction bases unmatched: 3. CDR3 nucleotides: TGTGCCAGCAGCTTGAGACAGGGATCTAACTATGGCTACACCTTC. Its protein is CASSLRQGSNYGYTF.

The chain has TRBV7-9 and TRBJ2-5; no clear D gene. The V gene's germline CDR1 is SEHNR and CDR2 FQNEAQ (reference sequence). Deletions cut 10 bases from V and 2 bases from J, with 11 bases between. This CDR3 comprises 12 residues. Here the CDR3 reads CANQKIQETQYF. The CDR3 DNA reads TGTGCCAACCAGAAGATACAAGAGACCCAGTACTTC.

The chain has TRBV30 and TRBJ1-2; D might be TRBD1 (5 bases). The CDR3 runs to 13 residues. Trimming removed 8 bases at V and 7 bases at J, with 20 bases between. CDR1 and CDR2 (germline): GTSNPN, SVGIG (reference sequence). CDR3 region: CAQTQGNLFGYTF. The CDR3, as DNA: TGTGCCCAAACGCAGGGCAACTTGTTTGGCTACACCTTC.

The J gene is TRBJ2-7, the V gene TRBV10-1; the D gene is possibly TRBD1 (6 bases). Germline V CDR1 and CDR2: WNHNN, SYGVQD (reference sequence). The CDR3 totals 15 residues. V dropped 2 bases and J dropped 3 bases, with 14 bases sitting between them. CDR3 loop: CASSEVGDKYYEQYF. DNA for the CDR3: TGCGCCAGCAGTGAGGTAGGGGACAAGTACTACGAGCAGTACTTC.

The chain carries TRBV30 and TRBJ2-3; 8 bases align to TRBD2. The CDR3 runs 15 residues. From germline, CDR1 is GTSNPN and CDR2 SVGIG (reference sequence). V lost 2 bases, J lost 1 base, and 5 bases stayed unmatched. The CDR3 sequence is CAWSPYSGGTDTQYF. For the CDR3, the DNA is TGTGCCTGGAGTCCATATAGCGGGGGCACAGATACGCAGTATTTT. The full variable domain, its missing parts supplied by reference TRBV30 and TRBJ2-3, is SQTIHQWPATLVQPVGSPLSLECTVEGTSNPNLYWYRQAAGRGLQLLFYSVGIGQISSEVPQNLSASRPQDRQFILSSKKLLLSDSGFYLCAWSPYSGGTDTQYFGPGTRLTVL.

CDR3 amino acids: CASYEGSVHEQYF. CDR3 DNA sequence: TGTGCCAGCTACGAAGGGAGCGTCCACGAGCAGTACTTC. The chain employs TRBV28 and TRBJ2-7, with D possibly matching TRBD2 (5 bases). The germline CDR1 and CDR2 sequences are MDHEN and SYDVKM. Trimming shortened V by 8 bases and J by 5 bases, and 16 bases separated the two germline ends. This CDR3 contains 13 residues.

The genes are TRBV27 and TRBJ2-7; 8 bases agree with TRBD2. CDR3 size: 16 residues. The germline V gene encodes CDR1 MNHEY and CDR2 SMNVEV (reference sequence). J gave up 4 bases and V 8 bases, and 16 bases lay outside the gene matches. The CDR3 DNA sequence: TGTGCCAGCGCATTAGAACCGGGACTAGGGGCGTACGAGCAGTACTTC. Protein: CASALEPGLGAYEQYF.

The V call is TRBV6-2 or TRBV6-3, the J call TRBJ1-2, with a weak D call TRBD1 (6 bases). The CDR3 has 13 residues. Germline assignment: CDR1 MNHEY and CDR2 SVGEGT. V was trimmed by 4 bases and J by 4 bases, leaving 10 bases between them. CDR3 nucleotides: TGTGCCAGCAGTTGGACAGACCTCTATGGCTACACCTTC. Residues: CASSWTDLYGYTF.

This chain joins TRBV11-2 and TRBJ2-5; 8 positions match TRBD1. Per germline, CDR1 SGHAT and CDR2 FQNNGV. V lost 5 bases to trimming and J lost 4 bases; unmatched junction nucleotides: 6. This CDR3 has 14 residues. CDR3 DNA: TGTGCCAGCAGCCAACGACAGGGGAGAGAGACCCAGTACTTC. It is translated as CASSQRQGRETQYF.

Written as DNA, the CDR3 is TGTGCTAGTGGTTTGGTTACCTCGAGCACCGGGGAGCTGTTTTTT. This gives the protein CASGLVTSSTGELFF. The chain carries TRBV12-5 and TRBJ2-2; D gene unclear. Deletions cut 0 bases from V and 4 bases from J, with 9 bases between. The CDR3 runs 15 residues. Germline V gene lookup returns CDR1 LGHNT and CDR2 FRNRAP. The full variable domain, rest sourced from reference TRBV12-5 and TRBJ2-2, is DARVTQTPRHKVTEMGQEVTMRCQPILGHNTVFWYRQTMMQGLELLAYFRNRAPLDDSGMPKDRFSAEMPDATLATLKIQPSEPRDSAVYFCASGLVTSSTGELFFGEGSRLTVL.

V gene TRBV2 combines with J gene TRBJ2-3, with D unclear. The CDR3 is 12 amino acids. V was pared by 7 bases and J by 0 bases, with 5 bases between. The germline V gene encodes CDR1 SNHLY and CDR2 FYNNEI. The CDR3 nucleotides are TGTGCCAGCATGGGCAGCACAGATACGCAGTATTTT. This codes for CASMGSTDTQYF.

The chain joins TRBV9 to TRBJ1-3; D gene unclear. From germline, CDR1 is SGDLS and CDR2 YYNGEE. The CDR3 has 17 amino acids. V was trimmed by 0 bases and J by 2 bases, leaving 15 bases between them. CDR3 amino acids: CASSVGLDVGPGNTIYF. CDR3 DNA sequence: TGTGCCAGCAGCGTAGGCCTAGATGTAGGCCCTGGAAACACCATATATTTT.

The genes are TRBV4-3 and TRBJ2-7; 12 bases fit TRBD2. Germline CDR1 and CDR2: LGHNA and YSLEER. Trimming cost V 3 bases and J 3 bases; bases outside gene matches: 9. The CDR3 extends over 17 amino acids. The CDR3: CASSQDTLAGGRYEQYF. CDR3 bases: TGCGCCAGCAGCCAGGATACACTAGCGGGGGGCCGCTACGAGCAGTACTTC.

This clone was detected once. The identical CDR3 is also encoded by other nucleotide sequences in the sample. CDR3 protein: CASSLGRGGYTF. The CDR3, as DNA: TGTGCCAGCAGTTTGGGGAGGGGAGGCTACACCTTC. This chain links TRBV28 with TRBJ1-2; TRBD1 is a possible D gene (5 bases). The CDR3 has 12 amino acids. Deletions cut 3 bases from V and 8 bases from J, with 10 bases between. Per the germline V gene, CDR1 is MDHEN and CDR2 is SYDVKM.

V gene TRBV13 combines with J gene TRBJ1-5; 10 positions agree with TRBD1. V gave up 0 bases and J gave up 6 bases; unmatched junction bases: 2. The CDR3 contains 15 residues. Germline V gene lookup returns CDR1 PRHDT and CDR2 FYEKMQ (reference sequence). The CDR3 region has the DNA TGTGCCAGCAGCTTAGGCCGGGACAGGGGTCAGCCCCAGCATTTT. Translation gives CASSLGRDRGQPQHF. The whole variable domain, remainder taken from reference TRBV13 and TRBJ1-5, is AAGVIQSPRHLIKEKRETATLKCYPIPRHDTVYWYQQGPGQDPQFLISFYEKMQSDKGSIPDRFSAQQFSDYHSELNMSSLELGDSALYFCASSLGRDRGQPQHFGDGTRLSIL.

The chain couples TRBV27 to TRBJ2-1; 9 positions match TRBD2. V lost 5 bases to trimming and J lost 5 bases; unmatched junction nucleotides: 13. Germline V gene sequence: CDR1 MNHEY, CDR2 SMNVEV (reference sequence). The CDR3 totals 17 residues. The CDR3 DNA reads TGTGCCAGCAGTCCCCCCCCATGGCGGGGGGGCAACAATGAGCAGTTCTTC. Its translation: CASSPPPWRGGNNEQFF.

This clone is a singleton in its sample. The chain recombines TRBV3-1 (or the pseudogene TRBV3-2) with TRBJ1-6, with 9 bases that match TRBD1. V lost 4 bases to trimming and J lost 7 bases; unmatched junction nucleotides: 5. The CDR3 totals 15 residues. Germline V gene lookup returns CDR1 LGHDT and CDR2 YNNKEL (reference sequence). CDR3 DNA sequence: TGTGCCAGCAGCCGGGCGACAGGGGGGAATTCACCCCTCCACTTT. Protein product: CASSRATGGNSPLHF.

In this sample, this clone turned up once. This chain joins TRBV4-3 and TRBJ1-1, with a tentative D call TRBD1 (5 bases). This CDR3 comprises 13 residues. The germline V gene encodes CDR1 LGHNA and CDR2 YSLEER. Trimming cost V 4 bases and J 2 bases, with 8 bases left between them. Here the CDR3 DNA reads TGCGCCAGCAGCCGGGGACTCAACACTGAAGCTTTCTTT. Translated, it gives CASSRGLNTEAFF.

This clone was picked up one time. The chain carries TRBV7-8 and TRBJ2-1; D unclear. The germline V gene has CDR1 SGHVS and CDR2 FQNEAQ. The CDR3 is 9 amino acids. V was trimmed by 5 bases and J by 14 bases, leaving 7 bases between them. The CDR3 DNA follows: TGTGCCAGCAGCCGAGGCGAGTTCTTC. Encoded protein: CASSRGEFF.

This clone was detected a few times. The chain is built from TRBV28 and TRBJ1-5; TRBD1 is a possible D gene (5 bases). Germline CDR1 reads MDHEN; CDR2 reads SYDVKM. V lost 9 bases and J 5 bases, leaving 11 bases between the germline ends. This CDR3 has 12 amino acids. The CDR3 bases are TGTGCCAGTTTCACAGGAGATCAGCCCCAGCATTTT. Its translation is CASFTGDQPQHF.

The rearrangement uses TRBV6-6 and TRBJ2-3; no clear D gene. V lost 2 bases, J lost 2 bases, and 8 bases lay in between. The V gene's germline CDR1 is MNHNY and CDR2 SVGAGI (reference sequence). This CDR3 spans 14 amino acids. The CDR3 bases are TGTGCCAGCAGTTACGGGCCATTCACAGATACGCAGTATTTT. Translation: CASSYGPFTDTQYF.

The chain is built from TRBV7-8 and TRBJ2-5, with D unclear. CDR1 SGHVS and CDR2 FQNEAQ come from the germline V gene. The CDR3 consists of 12 residues. V dropped 1 base and J dropped 5 bases, with 5 bases sitting between them. CDR3 nucleotide sequence: TGTGCCAGCAGCTTAGTCTCGGAGACCCAGTACTTC. The encoded protein is CASSLVSETQYF.

This sequence joins TRBV19 and TRBJ1-5; weak D call: TRBD1 (6 bases). The ends were cut back, 7 bases at V and 3 bases at J, with 13 bases in the middle. The V gene's germline CDR1 is LNHDA and CDR2 SQIVND (reference sequence). The CDR3 consists of 14 residues. CDR3 DNA: TGTGCCAGTAACCCGGACAGCACCAATCAGCCCCAGCATTTT. This gives the protein CASNPDSTNQPQHF.

V usage is TRBV27 and J usage is TRBJ2-1, with 7 bases matching TRBD1. The ends lost 5 bases at V and 4 bases at J; junction bases unmatched: 2. The length of the CDR3 is 13 residues. The germline V gene encodes CDR1 MNHEY and CDR2 SMNVEV (reference sequence). CDR3: CASSMGQYNEQFF. The CDR3 bases are TGTGCCAGCAGTATGGGACAGTACAATGAGCAGTTCTTC.

The genes are TRBV21-1 and TRBJ2-7; whether TRBD1, the table's D call, matches the DNA was not checked. TRBV21-1 is tagged as a pseudogene. CDR3 length: 15 amino acids. The CDR3 reads CASAQTGRATYEQYF. CDR3 DNA sequence: TGTGCCAGCGCACAGACCGGCCGCGCGACCTACGAGCAGTACTTC.

The chain joins TRBV19 to TRBJ1-2; 7 nucleotides align to TRBD1. The CDR3 has 15 amino acids. CDR1 is LNHDA, CDR2 SQIVND, per germline (reference sequence). V lost 5 bases to trimming and J lost 8 bases; unmatched junction nucleotides: 14. The CDR3 region is CASSVGQQVRNGYTF. Written as DNA, the CDR3 is TGTGCCAGTAGTGTGGGACAGCAGGTTCGCAACGGCTACACCTTC.

The chain uses TRBV6-1 and TRBJ1-5; unclear D gene. This CDR3 contains 14 residues. In germline, CDR1 is MNHNS, CDR2 SASEGT. The V end was cut by 0 bases, the J end by 2 bases, with 5 bases between. The CDR3 sequence is CASSEASRNQPQHF. CDR3 bases: TGTGCCAGCAGTGAAGCATCTCGCAATCAGCCCCAGCATTTT.

A single count supports this clone. The chain has TRBV7-9 and TRBJ2-7; 9 bases agree with TRBD1. The length of the CDR3 is 15 residues. CDR1 SEHNR and CDR2 FQNEAQ come from the germline V gene (reference sequence). V shed 3 bases and J 3 bases; nucleotides not matched to a gene: 6. For the CDR3, the DNA is TGTGCCAGCAGCTTGGTTGTGGGACAGGGCTACGAGCAGTACTTC. Translating gives CASSLVVGQGYEQYF.

The chain links TRBV6-6 to TRBJ1-2; 10 bases agree with TRBD1. The germline gives CDR1 MNHNY, CDR2 SVGAGI (reference sequence). The CDR3 covers 12 residues. Trimming at V came to 5 bases and at J to 8 bases, leaving 2 bases not matched to a gene. Here the CDR3 DNA reads TGTGCCAGCAGTAGACAGGGGGCCGGCTACACCTTC. This sequence encodes CASSRQGAGYTF.